This is a list of T cell receptor beta chains from one sample in a study of T-cell memory formation after mild COVID-19. A single record per CDR3 protein comes from TCRdb applying MiXCR to the 5' RACE reads. The sample yields about 320,000 distinct CDR3 sequences, 14% seen once. Input material: PBMCs or a T cell subset sorted from them (not recorded which). The source of these receptors is a man younger than 30 who had mild COVID-19 (a few samples of this study predate the infection). Cell type and time point are not known. CDR3s include the opening cysteine and the closing phenylalanine or tryptophan. A D gene is named only where the DNA matches it firmly.

CDR3: CSAGDREGTYEQYF; V: TRBV20-1; D: TRBD1; J: TRBJ2-7
CDR3: CASSGWGMNTEAFF; V: TRBV6-5; D: .; J: TRBJ1-1
CDR3: CSVGDEGRFGTDTQYF; V: TRBV29-1; D: .; J: TRBJ2-3
CDR3: CASSTGTTGDTIYF; V: TRBV12-3/TRBV12-4; D: .; J: TRBJ1-3
CDR3: CASSPSPLGAEAFF; V: TRBV7-9; D: .; J: TRBJ1-1
CDR3: CATRETQRGTANTEAFF; V: TRBV15; D: .; J: TRBJ1-1
CDR3: CASSELGVGTEAFF; V: TRBV2; D: .; J: TRBJ1-1
CDR3: CASSQERTGEELYNSPLHF; V: TRBV3-1; D: TRBD1; J: TRBJ1-6
CDR3: CATSDPGQLNYGYTF; V: TRBV24-1; D: .; J: TRBJ1-2
CDR3: CASSFRTEYEQYF; V: TRBV7-9; D: .; J: TRBJ2-7
CDR3: CSAYTAWDRGLEKNTEAFF; V: TRBV20-1; D: TRBD1; J: TRBJ1-1